A single T cell receptor beta chain is shown here with its context. The data were taken from a study of CD8 T cells in Susac syndrome. RNA amounts of about 0.5 to 1 ug underwent reverse transcription with random hexamers. Across 54 Vbeta and 13 Jbeta, TCR beta CDR3 was amplified with immunoSEQ multiplex PCR. Using its own MiXCR run on the immunoSEQ multiplex PCR reads, TCRdb lists one record per CDR3 protein. Of 180,000 or so distinct CDR3 sequences in the sample, about 95% were seen once. V was clipped by 5 bases and J by 1 base, with 12 bases between them. CDR1 and CDR2 from the germline V gene are MDHEN and SYDVKM. CDR3 length equals 14 residues.

The chain uses TRBV28 and TRBJ2-7; maybe TRBD2 (5 bases). Sequencing was done on a sample of CD4+ T cells from PBMCs. The clonotype comes from a human donor in good health. Written as DNA, the CDR3 is TGTGCCAGCAGTCCAGGAGGCGGATCCTACGAGCAGTACTTC. Encoded protein: CASSPGGGSYEQYF.